The clone carrying this T cell receptor beta chain appeared a few times. The entry originates in a study of blood T cell repertoires in COVID-19. Study-wide background: Samples of COVID-19 (acute and convalescent) were obtained from the United States, Italy and Spain. Sample material is recorded as cDNA or gDNA derived from T cells, B-cell-depleted T cells, or PBMCs.

Per the original data handling: From reference gene primer amplification, estimates of nucleated cell counts were derived. The data were produced by immunoSEQ multiplex PCR, yet TCRdb's version contains in-frame clones alone and is incomplete. V and J calls and clone size are as listed in that table; D and trimming were resolved from the DNA. The profile shows 100,000 to 150,000 clones, about 70% of them singletons. While infection was still active, Seattle patients were enrolled and then followed longitudinally. Per the germline V gene, CDR1 is MDHEN and CDR2 is SYDVKM. The CDR3 runs 17 residues. V was cut by 5 bases and J by 0 bases, with 17 bases left in between.

The sequenced sample consisted of peripheral blood. V and J are TRBV28 and TRBJ1-5; D is unresolved. The clonotype was recovered from an elderly man with COVID-19, enrolled during active disease. The CDR3, as DNA: TGTGCCAGCAGTAGTGAGGGTATAGTATATAGCAATCAGCCCCAGCATTTT. Protein sequence: CASSSEGIVYSNQPQHF. Together with reference TRBV28 and TRBJ1-5, the CDR3 gives the full variable domain: DVKVTQSSRYLVKRTGEKVFLECVQDMDHENMFWYRQDPGLGLRLIYFSYDVKMKEKGDIPEGYSVSREKKERFSLILESASTNQTSMYLCASSSEGIVYSNQPQHFGDGTRLSIL.